This paragraph reports one T cell receptor beta chain. The sample comes from a study of blood T cell repertoires in COVID-19. Original data processing: Estimation of nucleated cell counts was performed using reference gene primer amplification. Some clones are missing from TCRdb's copy, which holds only in-frame ones; the method was immunoSEQ multiplex PCR. For V, J and clone size, that table is used; D and trimming come from the DNA. The sample contains some 360,000 clones, about 88% of which appear only once. Sequenced: PBMCs or T cells enriched from blood (not recorded which). This clonotype originated in a woman aged 25 to 45 who had been exposed to COVID-19.

The CDR3 region has the DNA TGTGCCAGCAGTGAAGTTCCGCCAGTCTCTGGAAACACCATATATTTT. Residues: CASSEVPPVSGNTIYF. The gene calls are TRBV6-1 and TRBJ1-3; D is ambiguous. Trimming stripped 1 base from V and 0 bases from J, with 10 bases between. Germline V gives CDR1 MNHNS, CDR2 SASEGT. The length of the CDR3 is 16 residues.